The TCR beta chain under discussion was sequenced for a study of technical replicates of blood from a few donors. Germline V gene sequence: CDR1 MGHRA, CDR2 YSYEKL. Trimming cost V 5 bases and J 2 bases, with 20 bases left between them. The CDR3 has 17 amino acids. Produced via immunoSEQ multiplex PCR; TCRdb's table is partial and in-frame only. This table has tens of thousands of clones, just under 97% appearing once. The sequence came from a human donor in good health. V usage is TRBV4-1 and J usage is TRBJ2-3; tentative D call: TRBD2 (6 bases). The sequencing input was T cells isolated from PBMCs. In nucleotides, the CDR3 is TGCGCCAGCAGCTACACCGGTAGCGGAAACTACACAGATACGCAGTATTTT. Amino acids: CASSYTGSGNYTDTQYF.